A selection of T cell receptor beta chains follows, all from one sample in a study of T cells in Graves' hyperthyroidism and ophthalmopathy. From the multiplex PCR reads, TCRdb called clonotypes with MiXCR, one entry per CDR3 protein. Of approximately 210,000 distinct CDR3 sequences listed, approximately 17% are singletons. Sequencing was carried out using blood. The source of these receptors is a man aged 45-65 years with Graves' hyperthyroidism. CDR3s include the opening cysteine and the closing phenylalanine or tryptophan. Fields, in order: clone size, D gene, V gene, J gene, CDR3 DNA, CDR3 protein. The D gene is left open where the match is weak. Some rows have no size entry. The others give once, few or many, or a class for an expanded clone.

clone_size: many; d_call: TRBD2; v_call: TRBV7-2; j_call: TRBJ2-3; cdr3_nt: TGTGCCAGCAGTTGGACTAGCGGACGCACAGATACGCAGTATTTT; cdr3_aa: CASSWTSGRTDTQYF
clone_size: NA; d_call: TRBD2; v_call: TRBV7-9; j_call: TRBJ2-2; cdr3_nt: TGTGCCAGCAGCTTAGACCGGGCTAGCGGGGGGAACACCGGGGAGCTGTTTTTT; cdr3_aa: CASSLDRASGGNTGELFF
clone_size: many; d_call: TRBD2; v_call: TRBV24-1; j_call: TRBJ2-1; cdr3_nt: TGTGCCACCAGTGAAATAACTAGCGGCTTAACCGACAATGAGCAGTTCTTC; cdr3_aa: CATSEITSGLTDNEQFF
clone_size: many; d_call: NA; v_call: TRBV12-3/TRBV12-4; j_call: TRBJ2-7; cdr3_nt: TGTGCCAGCAGTTTAGCCCCACGGTCCTACGAGCAGTACTTC; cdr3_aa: CASSLAPRSYEQYF
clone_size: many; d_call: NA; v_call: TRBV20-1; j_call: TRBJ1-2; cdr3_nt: TGCAGTGCTAGTTCCAGGACCAACCTAAACTATGGCTACACCTTC; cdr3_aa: CSASSRTNLNYGYTF
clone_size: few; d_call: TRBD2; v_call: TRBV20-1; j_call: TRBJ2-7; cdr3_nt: TGCAGTGCTGCTAGCGGGAGAAATTACGAGCAGTACTTC; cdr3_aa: CSAASGRNYEQYF
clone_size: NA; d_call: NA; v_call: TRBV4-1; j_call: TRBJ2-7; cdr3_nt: TGCGCCAGCAGCCAAGTTGGGGGATCCTACGAGCAGTACTTC; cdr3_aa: CASSQVGGSYEQYF
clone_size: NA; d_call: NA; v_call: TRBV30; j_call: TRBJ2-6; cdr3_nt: TGTGCCTGGATGAGGGGGTACAGGGTTTCCTCTGGGGCCAACGTCCTGACTTTC; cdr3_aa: CAWMRGYRVSSGANVLTF
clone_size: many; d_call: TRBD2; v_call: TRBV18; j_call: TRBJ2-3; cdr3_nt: TGTGCCAGCTCACGTTTTAGCGGGAGAGATACGCAGTATTTT; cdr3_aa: CASSRFSGRDTQYF
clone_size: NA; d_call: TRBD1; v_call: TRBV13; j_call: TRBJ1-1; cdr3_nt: TGTGCCAGCAGCTTAGGACAGGGGTGGGACGCTGAAGCTTTCTTT; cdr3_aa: CASSLGQGWDAEAFF
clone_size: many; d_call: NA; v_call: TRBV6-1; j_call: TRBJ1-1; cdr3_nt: TGTGCCAGCAGCGTAGACAGGACGGGCACTGAAGCTTTCTTT; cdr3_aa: CASSVDRTGTEAFF